This T cell receptor beta chain is from a study of T-cell reconstitution after alpha-beta-depleted transplantation in children (dated by TCRdb to the mid-2010s). Broadly, across the study: T-cell immune reconstitution after TCRalphabeta/CD19-depleted allogeneic hematopoietic cell transplantation in children was quantitatively tracked in the study by means of TCR repertoire profiling.

This clonotype has a handful of counts. Its antigen remains undetermined. No base quality information exists; no much larger clone differs at one position. V is clipped by 2 bases and J by 4 bases, and the sequence between their germline boundaries is 9 bases long. CDR1 and CDR2 were assigned from the germline V gene as MNHEY and SVGAGI. Reading from cysteine to phenylalanine, the CDR3 counts 13 amino acids. Of the read, only the CDR3 DNA is kept; its 39 bases are in frame from base 1. Library method: PCR. The listed sequencing device is Illumina HiSeq 2500. To normalize quantification of the TCRbeta repertoire, the TCR libraries were built with molecular barcoding that relied on unique molecular identifiers. The public sequencing data were trimmed at Q25 with fastp and processed into clonotypes with MiXCR by TCRdb, which kept only in-frame beta chains. Merged by CDR3 protein, the rows form single entries marked with the most common genes and DNA. The table for this sample lists 450,000 to 600,000 distinct CDR3 sequences; around 19% of them were counted only once. Roughly 3.3% of the sample is in the top ten clones.

The chain is encoded by TRBV6-5 joined to TRBJ2-7; a confident D gene designation cannot be given. The source material was PBMCs from the stem cell graft donor, sampled from the stem cell graft. This sequence was found in a human donor who donated a stem cell graft to a child with acute lymphoblastic leukemia. Read as DNA, the sequence is TGTGCCAGCAGTTACCATCCTTTATACGAGCAGTACTTC. Translated, this gives CASSYHPLYEQYF.